This entry describes one TCR beta chain. Germline values: CDR1 SGHVS, CDR2 FNYEAQ. Trimming shortened V by 5 bases and J by 3 bases, and 20 bases separated the two germline ends. CDR3 size: 16 residues. These data are taken from a study of OX40 agonist ivuxolimab in advanced cancers. Sequenced by immunoSEQ multiplex PCR; TCRdb stores in-frame clones only, minus some. The table has approximately 10,000 clones, around 80% seen once. The sequenced sample was CD4+ or CD8+ T cells sorted from blood, obtained in a trial of the OX40 agonist ivuxolimab. This clonotype was sampled from an adult with an advanced solid tumor such as melanoma, head and neck, liver or kidney cancer. The genes are TRBV7-6 and TRBJ2-7; D unclear. DNA for the CDR3: TGTGCCAGCAGCCCTTTCCCCCGACCCCGAAACTACGAGCAGTACTTC. Translation gives CASSPFPRPRNYEQYF.